This is a list of T cell receptor beta chains from one sample in a study of shared clonotypes between healthy human individuals. Assay used: immunoSEQ multiplex PCR; TCRdb lists only in-frame clones, some missing. The table lists millions of clones, about 94% of them singletons. The sample comprised naive CD8+ T cells sorted from blood. These receptor sequences come from a man between 18 and 35 years old in good health. CDR3s include the opening cysteine and the closing phenylalanine or tryptophan. Fields, in order: D gene, clone size, J gene, V gene, CDR3 DNA, CDR3 protein. D genes are given only for firm matches. Expanded clones are given a class, and other clones once, few, many or no size at all.

>TRBD2|NA|TRBJ2-3|TRBV5-8
TGTGCCAGCAGCTTGGACGGGGGGTCGGATACGCAGTATTTT
CASSLDGGSDTQYF
>TRBD2|NA|TRBJ2-4|TRBV27
TGTGCCAGCAGTTTGGTCCTAGCGGACATTCAGTACTTC
CASSLVLADIQYF
>NA|NA|TRBJ2-7|TRBV7-9
TGTGCCAGCAGCTTAGGGGACCGCTCCTACGAGCAGTACTTC
CASSLGDRSYEQYF
>NA|NA|TRBJ1-1|TRBV10-3
TGTGCCACCAGCCCCTCGCAGTTTGAAGCTTTCTTT
CATSPSQFEAFF
>NA|once|TRBJ1-4|TRBV9
TGTGCCAGCAGCGTAGGGGGCAGTTCTAATGAAAAACTGTTTTTT
CASSVGGSSNEKLFF
>NA|NA|TRBJ1-1|TRBV15
TGTGCCACCAGCGAGTTAGAGGCCACTGAAGCTTTCTTT
CATSELEATEAFF
>NA|NA|TRBJ1-3|TRBV10-2
TGCGCCAGCGCAGACGGGGGGCCGAAAGGAAACACCATATATTTT
CASADGGPKGNTIYF
>NA|once|TRBJ1-4|TRBV30
TGTGCCTGGAGTGTACAGGGAGGAGAAAAACTGTTTTTT
CAWSVQGGEKLFF
>TRBD2|NA|TRBJ2-1|TRBV11-3
TGTGCCAGCAGCGGTAGCGGGAGTGCGTGGAATGAGCAGTTCTTC
CASSGSGSAWNEQFF
>NA|NA|TRBJ2-7|TRBV21-1
TGTGCCAGCAGCAAAGTAAGCGGAGTGGCCTACGAGCAGTACTTC
CASSKVSGVAYEQYF
>NA|NA|TRBJ2-3|TRBV7-6
TGTGCCAGCAGCCCCCTAGGCGGGGACACAGATACGCAGTATTTT
CASSPLGGDTDTQYF
>NA|NA|TRBJ2-1|TRBV18
TGTGCCAGCTCACCACCGGCGGGATACAATGAGCAGTTCTTC
CASSPPAGYNEQFF
>TRBD2|NA|TRBJ2-5|TRBV27
TGTGCCAGCAGTTTATTGGGGCCAGCGGGGGGCCAAGAGACCCAGTACTTC
CASSLLGPAGGQETQYF
>TRBD1|NA|TRBJ2-5|TRBV12-5
TGTGCTAGTGGTTCCTTGACAGGGGACTACCAAGAGACCCAGTACTTC
CASGSLTGDYQETQYF
>NA|once|TRBJ1-5|TRBV4-1
TGCGCCAGCAGCCAAGAAAATGGGCAGGGTTTGTGGCCCCAGCATTTT
CASSQENGQGLWPQHF
>NA|NA|TRBJ2-1|TRBV9
TGTGCCAGCAGCCAGACAGGTCCGGGGGGTGATGAGCAGTTCTTC
CASSQTGPGGDEQFF
>TRBD2|NA|TRBJ2-7|TRBV29-1
TGCAGCGTCCTAAGCGGGGGCTACGAGCAGTACTTC
CSVLSGGYEQYF
>TRBD2|NA|TRBJ2-7|TRBV9
TGTGCCAGCAGCGCTTCCGGGACTACCCTTATGGAGCAGTACTTC
CASSASGTTLMEQYF
>TRBD2|once|TRBJ2-7|TRBV5-6
TGTGCCAGCAGCTTGGAGGGAGGGCTTGAGCAGTACTTC
CASSLEGGLEQYF
>TRBD1|NA|TRBJ2-3|TRBV19
TGTGCCAGTAGTAGGACAGGGTCTAGCACAGATACGCAGTATTTT
CASSRTGSSTDTQYF
>NA|NA|TRBJ1-1|TRBV29-1
TGCAGCGTTGTACAGGACCAGAACACTGAAGCTTTCTTT
CSVVQDQNTEAFF
>TRBD1|NA|TRBJ1-1|TRBV27
TGTGCCAGCAGTTCCGGACAGGGTTTATGGACTGAAGCTTTCTTT
CASSSGQGLWTEAFF
>NA|NA|TRBJ1-1|TRBV28
TGTGCCAGCAGTTTGGAAGGGATGAACACTGAAGCTTTCTTT
CASSLEGMNTEAFF
>NA|NA|TRBJ2-7|TRBV7-9
TGTGCCAGCAGTTCGTCCGGGACGGCCTCCTACGAGCAGTACTTC
CASSSSGTASYEQYF
>NA|NA|TRBJ2-7|TRBV6-5
TGTGCCAGCAGTTACGGATCGACCGATTTCTACGAGCAGTACTTC
CASSYGSTDFYEQYF
>NA|once|TRBJ2-7|TRBV2
TGTGCCAGCAGTGAAGAGGGGGGGTCCTACGAGCAGTACTTC
CASSEEGGSYEQYF
>NA|NA|TRBJ2-2|TRBV6-5
TGTGCCAGCAGTCGTGACAATACGAACACCGGGGAGCTGTTTTTT
CASSRDNTNTGELFF
>NA|NA|TRBJ1-1|TRBV19
TGTGCCAGTAGTATGGGATGGGGCGGGAACACTGAAGCTTTCTTT
CASSMGWGGNTEAFF
>NA|NA|TRBJ2-2|TRBV2
TGTGCCAGCAACACGGGAGTAGTTGGGAACACCGGGGAGCTGTTTTTT
CASNTGVVGNTGELFF
>TRBD2|once|TRBJ2-1|TRBV27
TGTGCCAGCAGTGGGGTAGCGGGAGCCTACAATGAGCAGTTCTTC
CASSGVAGAYNEQFF
>TRBD1|NA|TRBJ2-7|TRBV27
TGTGCCAGCAGTCCGTCCACAGGGGAGAGCTCCTACGAGCAGTACTTC
CASSPSTGESSYEQYF
>TRBD2|NA|TRBJ2-2|TRBV18
TGTGCCAGCGGGGGACTAGCGATCGGGGAGCTGTTTTTT
CASGGLAIGELFF
>NA|NA|TRBJ2-7|TRBV27
TGTGCCAGCAGTTCGAGGGGACCGGACTACGAGCAGTACTTC
CASSSRGPDYEQYF
>NA|NA|TRBJ1-4|TRBV5-1
TGCGCCAGCAGCTTCGCGGGAGAGGAACTGTTTTTT
CASSFAGEELFF